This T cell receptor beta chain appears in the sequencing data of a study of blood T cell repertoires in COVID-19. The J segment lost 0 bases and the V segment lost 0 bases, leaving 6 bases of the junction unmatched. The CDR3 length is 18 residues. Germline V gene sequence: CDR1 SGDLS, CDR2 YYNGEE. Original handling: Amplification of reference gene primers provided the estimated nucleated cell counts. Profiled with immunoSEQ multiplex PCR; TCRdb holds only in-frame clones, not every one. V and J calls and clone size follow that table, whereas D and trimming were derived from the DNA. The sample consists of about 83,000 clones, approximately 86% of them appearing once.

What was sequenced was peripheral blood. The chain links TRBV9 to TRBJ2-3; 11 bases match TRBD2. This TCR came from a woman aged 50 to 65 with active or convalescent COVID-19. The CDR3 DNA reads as TGTGCCAGCAGCGTAGAATCTAGCGGGGGGTCTAGCACAGATACGCAGTATTTT. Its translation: CASSVESSGGSSTDTQYF.